This passage covers 6 T cell receptor beta chains from one sample sequenced in a study of CD8+CD57+ T cells in acquired aplastic anemia. The TCR beta profiling, which covered VDJ combination and CDR3 sequence, was carried out using genomic DNA as the template. TCRdb analysed the reads with MiXCR anew, one entry per CDR3 protein. The sample yields around 200,000 distinct CDR3 sequences, 61% seen once. Sequenced input: sorted CD4+, CD8+, or CD8+CD57+ T cells (not recorded which) from PBMCs. Source of these receptors: a human donor in good health.

The rearrangement joins TRBV7-8 to TRBJ2-7; D ambiguous. V lost 0 bases to trimming and J lost 4 bases, with 13 bases between them. The length of the CDR3 is 15 residues. Germline CDR1 and CDR2: SGHVS and FQNEAQ. The CDR3 is CASSLAPGWGYEQYF. The CDR3 nucleotides read TGTGCCAGCAGCTTAGCACCCGGTTGGGGATACGAGCAGTACTTC.

The chain has TRBV29-1 and TRBJ1-1; D gene uncertain. V dropped 6 bases and J dropped 4 bases, with 18 bases sitting between them. Germline V lookup: CDR1 SQVTM, CDR2 ANQGSEA. The CDR3 totals 14 residues. The CDR3 protein is CSVTWSGKGTEAFF. The CDR3 nucleotides are TGCAGCGTGACCTGGTCGGGGAAGGGCACTGAAGCTTTCTTT.

CDR3 sequence reads: CASSLLAASGGGETQYF. CDR3 bases: TGTGCCAGCAGCTTACTCGCCGCTAGCGGGGGGGGAGAGACCCAGTACTTC. The chain couples TRBV7-9 to TRBJ2-5, with 12 bases lining up with TRBD2. V gave up 2 bases and J gave up 4 bases; unmatched junction bases: 8. The CDR3 spans 17 residues. The germline V gene encodes CDR1 SEHNR and CDR2 FQNEAQ (reference sequence).

This clonotype was seen repeatedly, ten times or more. J is TRBJ2-7 and V is TRBV13; D possibly corresponds to TRBD2 (6 bases). CDR1 is PRHDT and CDR2 is FYEKMQ in the germline V gene (reference sequence). V was pared by 7 bases and J by 3 bases, with 10 bases between. The CDR3 has 12 amino acids. The CDR3 sequence: CASTARGYEQYF. The CDR3 DNA is TGTGCCAGCACCGCGCGGGGCTACGAGCAGTACTTC.

There are many counts of this clonotype. The gene calls are TRBV5-6 and TRBJ1-4; TRBD1 might be the D (5 bases). The CDR3 runs 14 residues. With 1 base removed from V and 6 bases from J, the gap between germline ends came to 10 bases. Germline CDR1 is SGHDT and CDR2 is YYEEEE. CDR3: CASSLSGADEKLFF. In DNA form, the CDR3 reads TGTGCCAGCAGCTTGTCTGGGGCCGATGAAAAACTGTTTTTT.

This clonotype was seen just once. The chain carries TRBV10-3 and TRBJ1-5; unclear D gene. The CDR3 loop spans 10 amino acids. V was pared by 10 bases and J by 4 bases, with 5 bases between. From germline, CDR1 is ENHRY and CDR2 SYGVKD. Written as DNA, the CDR3 is TGTGCCAGTAGAAATCAGCCCCAGCATTTT. Its protein product is CASRNQPQHF.